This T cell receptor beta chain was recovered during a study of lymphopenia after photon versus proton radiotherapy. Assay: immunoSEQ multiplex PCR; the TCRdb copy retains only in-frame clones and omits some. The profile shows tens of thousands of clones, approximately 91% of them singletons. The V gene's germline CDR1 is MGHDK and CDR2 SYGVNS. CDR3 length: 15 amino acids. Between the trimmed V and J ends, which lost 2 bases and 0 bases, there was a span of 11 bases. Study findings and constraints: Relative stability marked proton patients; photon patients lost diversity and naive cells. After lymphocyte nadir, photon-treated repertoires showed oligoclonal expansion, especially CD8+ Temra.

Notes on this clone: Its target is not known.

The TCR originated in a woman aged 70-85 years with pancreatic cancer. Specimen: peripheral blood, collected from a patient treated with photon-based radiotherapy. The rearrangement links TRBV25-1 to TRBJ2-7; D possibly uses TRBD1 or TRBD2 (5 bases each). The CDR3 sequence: CASSETGTASYEQYF. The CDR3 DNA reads TGTGCCAGCAGTGAAACCGGGACCGCCTCCTACGAGCAGTACTTC.